A single sample is the source of the 28 T cell receptor beta chains below, sequenced in a study of blood T cells in healthy people across ages. A second PCR of about 7 to 12 cycles used a sample-barcoded 5' primer and a J-beta primer mix. TCRdb used MiXCR to reprocess the 5' RACE reads, holding one entry per CDR3 protein. The top ten hold about 0.8% of the sample, which has some 1,000,000 distinct CDR3 sequences, approximately 25% seen once. This sample also belongs to another study, concerning T cells of mothers and their children.

The specimen sequenced was blood. Source of these receptors: a girl aged 2 to 10 in good health.

The chain has TRBV3-1 and TRBJ1-4, with D perhaps TRBD1 (5 bases). The CDR3 runs 14 residues. Germline loops: CDR1 LGHDT, CDR2 YNNKEL (reference sequence). Trimming removed 4 bases at V and 8 bases at J, with 14 bases between. The CDR3 DNA follows: TGTGCCAGCAGCCCAGGGTTGATGTGGGAAAAACTGTTTTTT. It yields the protein CASSPGLMWEKLFF.

The V and J genes are TRBV6-5 and TRBJ2-1, with D perhaps matching TRBD1 (7 bases). The end of the DNA is better explained by TRBJ2-5, so the J call may be wrong. Germline-derived CDR1 and CDR2 are MNHEY and SVGAGI. The CDR3 runs 14 residues. CDR3 region: CASSWGDRLQTQYF. The CDR3, as DNA: TGTGCCAGCAGTTGGGGGGACAGATTACAGACCCAGTACTTC.

This clonotype has more than one count but fewer than ten. The chain has TRBV5-1 and TRBJ2-5; D unclear. The germline CDR1 and CDR2 sequences are SGHRS and YFSETQ. V lost 5 bases and J lost 5, with 7 bases in between. This CDR3 spans 11 amino acids. The CDR3 reads CASSRMETQYF. As DNA, the CDR3 is TGCGCCAGCAGTCGAATGGAGACCCAGTACTTC.

The DNA for the CDR3 is TGTGCCAGCACTCCCTCCATCCAGGCCCAGCCCCAGCATTTT. As protein: CASTPSIQAQPQHF. This chain uses TRBV12-3 or TRBV12-4 with TRBJ1-5; D gene unclear. Trimming removed 7 bases at V and 7 bases at J, with 17 bases between. The CDR3 runs to 14 residues.

The V call is TRBV7-6, the J call TRBJ2-3; TRBD2 agrees at 10 bases. In germline, CDR1 is SGHVS, CDR2 FNYEAQ. This CDR3 is 16 amino acids long. V shed 6 bases and J 2 bases; nucleotides not matched to a gene: 8. CDR3 residues: CASSPTSGPYTDTQYF. The CDR3 nucleotides are TGTGCCAGCAGTCCGACTAGCGGGCCCTACACAGATACGCAGTATTTT.

A few counts support this clonotype. The chain uses TRBV6-6 and TRBJ2-7, with TRBD2 matching 10 bases. The CDR3 totals 14 residues. Trimming took 7 bases from V and 1 from J; bases not matched to a gene: 4. Per the germline V gene, CDR1 is MNHNY and CDR2 is SVGAGI (reference sequence). The CDR3 is CASILAGVSYEQYF. The CDR3 DNA follows: TGTGCCAGCATTCTAGCGGGGGTTTCCTACGAGCAGTACTTC.

The V gene is TRBV27, the J gene TRBJ1-4; a weak D match, TRBD1 (6 bases). CDR1 MNHEY and CDR2 SMNVEV come from the germline V gene (reference sequence). V lost 5 bases, J lost 4 bases, and 20 bases lay in between. The CDR3 length is 17 residues. Here the CDR3 reads CASSPLLEGHSNEKLFF. The CDR3 DNA reads as TGTGCCAGCAGTCCCCTGCTCGAGGGACACAGTAATGAAAAACTGTTTTTT.

The chain links TRBV4-1 to TRBJ1-4, with 8 bases identical to TRBD1. The J segment lost 8 bases and the V segment lost 0 bases, leaving 8 bases of the junction unmatched. The CDR3 is 16 residues long. From germline, CDR1 is MGHRA and CDR2 YSYEKL. The CDR3 region is CASSQDHQGALEKLFF. The CDR3 region has the DNA TGCGCCAGCAGCCAAGATCACCAGGGGGCGCTGGAAAAACTGTTTTTT.

V usage is TRBV19 and J usage is TRBJ2-6; tentatively, D is TRBD1 (5 bases). V lost 6 bases, J lost 0 bases, and 12 bases lay in between. This CDR3 contains 16 residues. Germline V lookup: CDR1 LNHDA, CDR2 SQIVND (reference sequence). The CDR3 DNA follows: TGTGCCAGTAGCCTCCAAGGGGCCTCTGGGGCCAACGTCCTGACTTTC. This translates into CASSLQGASGANVLTF.

This clonotype was seen more than once but under ten times. The chain joins TRBV6-2 or TRBV6-3 to TRBJ1-2; TRBD1 is a possible D gene (5 bases). Trimming removed 6 bases at V and 4 bases at J, with 12 bases between. CDR3 size: 13 residues. Germline V gives CDR1 MNHEY, CDR2 SVGEGT. The CDR3 sequence is CASRSTQGYGYTF. DNA of the CDR3: TGTGCCAGCAGATCTACCCAGGGCTATGGCTACACCTTC.

The chain employs TRBV29-1 and TRBJ2-7; 10 bases agree with TRBD1. The CDR3 extends over 13 amino acids. Germline loops: CDR1 SQVTM, CDR2 ANQGSEA. Trimming at V came to 3 bases and at J to 2 bases, leaving 1 base not matched to a gene. CDR3 protein: CSVDGTGAYEQYF. Written as DNA, the CDR3 is TGCAGCGTTGACGGGACAGGGGCCTACGAGCAGTACTTC.

This clonotype turned up a few times. The rearrangement uses TRBV2 and TRBJ2-2, with D uncertain. Germline V CDR1 and CDR2: SNHLY, FYNNEI. The CDR3 has 11 residues. V was trimmed by 5 bases and J by 10 bases, leaving 8 bases between them. CDR3 protein: CASSPNMELFF. The DNA for the CDR3 is TGTGCCAGCAGTCCGAATATGGAGCTGTTTTTT. Full variable domain (outside the CDR3, taken from reference TRBV2 and TRBJ2-2): EPEVTQTPSHQVTQMGQEVILRCVPISNHLYFYWYRQILGQKVEFLVSFYNNEISEKSEIFDDQFSVERPDGSNFTLKIRSTKLEDSAMYFCASSPNMELFFGEGSRLTVL.

The J gene is TRBJ2-7, the V gene TRBV3-1; TRBD1 agrees at 7 bases. Trimming took 3 bases from V and 3 from J; bases not matched to a gene: 8. There are 15 residues in the CDR3. CDR1 is LGHDT, CDR2 YNNKEL, per germline (reference sequence). The CDR3 DNA is TGTGCCAGCAGCCAGAGTGGGGCAGGGGGCTACGAGCAGTACTTC. It yields the protein CASSQSGAGGYEQYF.

A few counts support this clonotype. The chain is built from TRBV28 and TRBJ2-1; 10 positions agree with TRBD2. Germline V lookup: CDR1 MDHEN, CDR2 SYDVKM. The CDR3 loop spans 15 amino acids. V lost 6 bases and J lost 6; bases outside the gene matches: 8. The CDR3 sequence is CASRELAGMVNEQFF. The DNA of the CDR3 is TGTGCCAGCAGAGAACTAGCGGGAATGGTCAATGAGCAGTTCTTC.

In its sample, this clonotype was seen a few times. Compared with germline, one end of the junction differs, possibly owing to a read error. J is TRBJ2-7 and V is TRBV7-8, with no clear D. Germline V CDR1 and CDR2: SGHVS, FQNEAQ. This CDR3 spans 13 amino acids. The CDR3 sequence is CASSLASSLGVDF. CDR3 DNA sequence: TGTGCCAGCAGCTTAGCGTCCTCCCTCGGCGTAGACTTC. Using reference TRBV7-8 and TRBJ2-7 for the parts outside the CDR3, the full variable domain is GAGVSQSPRYKVAKRGQDVALRCDPISGHVSLFWYQQALGQGPEFLTYFQNEAQLDKSGLPSDRFFAERPEGSVSTLKIQRTQQEDSAVYLCASSLASSLGVDFGPGTRLTVT.

This clonotype was found once. The V and J genes are TRBV4-1 and TRBJ2-1; 12 bases align to TRBD2. Germline values: CDR1 MGHRA, CDR2 YSYEKL. The CDR3 has 18 amino acids. V lost 3 bases and J lost 8; bases outside the gene matches: 14. The CDR3 reads CASSHLAGGPHTGDEQFF. The CDR3 DNA is TGCGCCAGCAGCCACCTAGCGGGAGGGCCCCATACTGGCGATGAGCAGTTCTTC.

This clonotype came up a few times. The chain combines TRBV5-1 with TRBJ2-5; 8 bases are shared with TRBD1. Germline loops: CDR1 SGHRS, CDR2 YFSETQ. V was pared by 0 bases and J by 3 bases, with 10 bases of the junction left unmatched. This CDR3 has 17 amino acids. CDR3 DNA: TGCGCCAGCAGCTTGGGTCCAGGGGGCGCGGTAGAAGAGACCCAGTACTTC. This codes for CASSLGPGGAVEETQYF. Filled out from reference TRBV5-1 and TRBJ2-5, the complete variable domain reads KAGVTQTPRYLIKTRGQQVTLSCSPISGHRSVSWYQQTPGQGLQFLFEYFSETQRNKGNFPGRFSGRQFSNSRSEMNVSTLELGDSALYLCASSLGPGGAVEETQYFGPGTRLLVL.

In its sample, this clonotype was seen a few times. The chain combines TRBV28 with TRBJ2-1; 10 nucleotides align to TRBD2. Losses at the gene ends were 6 bases for V and 5 bases for J; bases not matched to a gene: 7. Germline V CDR1 and CDR2: MDHEN, SYDVKM. There are 15 residues in the CDR3. The chain's CDR3 is CASSMTSGYNNEQFF. The CDR3 DNA reads TGTGCCAGCAGCATGACTAGCGGGTACAACAATGAGCAGTTCTTC.

This clonotype appeared a few times. This chain joins TRBV7-2 and TRBJ1-4, with D unclear. The germline V gene has CDR1 SGHTA and CDR2 FQGNSA. Between the trimmed V and J ends, which lost 5 bases and 7 bases, there was a span of 11 bases. The CDR3 runs 13 residues. The CDR3 sequence is CASSPAPIEKLFF. Written as DNA, the CDR3 is TGTGCCAGCAGCCCAGCCCCCATTGAAAAACTGTTTTTT.

The chain couples TRBV10-3 to TRBJ2-2, with D perhaps TRBD1 (6 bases). This CDR3 is built from 13 residues. CDR1 ENHRY and CDR2 SYGVKD come from the germline V gene. Trimming shortened V by 8 bases and J by 3 bases, and 10 bases separated the two germline ends. The CDR3 region is CAIQGSYTGELFF. In DNA form, the CDR3 reads TGTGCCATCCAGGGGTCTTACACCGGGGAGCTGTTTTTT.

CDR3 nucleotide sequence: TGTGCCAGCAGCCCCCAAGTCTACGAGCAGTACTTC. Amino acids: CASSPQVYEQYF. The chain employs TRBV7-9 and TRBJ2-7; D remains unclear. Germline assignment: CDR1 SEHNR and CDR2 FQNEAQ (reference sequence). The CDR3 is made up of 12 amino acids. Trimming pared 5 bases from V and 3 bases from J, leaving 8 bases between.

This clonotype has just a few counts. This chain links TRBV28 with TRBJ2-5, with 11 bases fitting TRBD2. The junction had 8 bases not matched to a gene; V was cut back by 5 bases and J by 3 bases. CDR1 is MDHEN and CDR2 is SYDVKM in the germline V gene. The length of the CDR3 is 16 residues. The CDR3: CASSRGLAEIKETQYF. For the CDR3, the DNA is TGTGCCAGCAGTCGGGGACTAGCGGAGATAAAAGAGACCCAGTACTTC.

The chain uses TRBV14 and TRBJ2-4; unclear D gene. This CDR3 contains 12 residues. V shed 0 bases and J shed 7 bases, with 4 bases lying between them. Germline assignment: CDR1 SGHDN and CDR2 FVKESK. The CDR3: CASSQDVNIQYF. The CDR3 coding sequence is TGTGCCAGCAGCCAAGATGTCAACATTCAGTACTTC. Combining the CDR3 with reference TRBV14 and TRBJ2-4 gives the whole variable domain EAGVTQFPSHSVIEKGQTVTLRCDPISGHDNLYWYRRVMGKEIKFLLHFVKESKQDESGMPNNRFLAERTGGTYSTLKVQPAELEDSGVYFCASSQDVNIQYFGAGTRLSVL.

The chain links TRBV10-3 to TRBJ1-1; D gene ambiguous. Trimming removed 11 bases at V and 5 bases at J, with 24 bases between. The CDR3 sequence is 15 residues long. CDR1 ENHRY and CDR2 SYGVKD come from the germline V gene. DNA of the CDR3: TGTGCCGTATCTGGGAGCCCGGCGACGAAGACTGAAGCTTTCTTT. The encoded protein is CAVSGSPATKTEAFF.

The rearrangement uses TRBV15 and TRBJ2-5; D uncertain. This CDR3 comprises 11 residues. Germline V CDR1 and CDR2: LNHNV, YYDKDF (reference sequence). With 4 bases removed from V and 3 bases from J, the gap between germline ends came to 3 bases. The CDR3 bases are TGTGCCACCAGCAACAAAGAGACCCAGTACTTC. Translating it yields CATSNKETQYF.

For this clonotype: One junction end disagrees with the germline gene, perhaps due to a read error. The V and J genes are TRBV7-9 and TRBJ2-5; 11 nucleotides line up with TRBD2. This CDR3 is 16 amino acids long. CDR1 and CDR2 (germline): SEHNR, FQNEAQ (reference sequence). The CDR3 region is CASSLERTSGSEAQYF. The CDR3 region has the DNA TGTGCCAGCAGCTTAGAGAGGACTAGCGGGTCAGAGGCCCAGTACTTC.

A remark on this clonotype: The junction departs from germline at one end; a sequencing error may be responsible. V and J are TRBV6-5 and TRBJ1-4; D is perhaps TRBD1 (5 bases). Germline V gives CDR1 MNHEY, CDR2 SVGAGI. This CDR3 contains 17 residues. CDR3 region: CASSYSTPGTRREKLSF. As DNA, the CDR3 is TGTGCCAGCAGTTACTCAACCCCTGGGACCAGGAGGGAAAAACTGTCTTTT.

This chain uses TRBV5-1 with TRBJ1-1; 10 bases map to TRBD1. CDR1 SGHRS and CDR2 YFSETQ come from the germline V gene. Trimming removed 4 bases from V and 5 bases from J; junction bases left unmatched: 8. This CDR3 has 15 amino acids. The CDR3 spells CASSLQRTGGTEAFF. The CDR3 DNA reads TGCGCCAGCAGCCTTCAACGGACAGGGGGAACTGAAGCTTTCTTT.